Sequencing of this T cell receptor (beta chain) was carried out in a study of blood T cell repertoires in COVID-19. Study-level information: Samples representing acute and convalescent COVID-19 were sourced from the United States, Italy and Spain. T cells, B-cell-depleted T cells, or PBMCs provided the cDNA or gDNA that served as material.

Germline CDR1 and CDR2: LGHDT and YNNKEL (reference sequence). Trimming cost V 4 bases and J 0 bases, with 7 bases left between them. CDR3 length: 13 amino acids. How the authors handled the data: Estimates of nucleated cell counts were drawn from the amplification of reference gene primers. Profiling relied on immunoSEQ multiplex PCR, and the TCRdb table lists in-frame clones only, not all of them. The DNA gave D and trimming, while V, J and clone size come from that table. Of over 150,000 clones listed, around 89% are singletons. The table lists this clone with a count of one. The rearrangement links TRBV3-1 (or the pseudogene TRBV3-2) to TRBJ2-7; D perhaps matches TRBD2 (5 bases). The clonotype comes from a man over 45 who had recovered from COVID-19. Input material: peripheral blood. The CDR3 is CASSPRDSYEQYF. CDR3 sequence (DNA): TGTGCCAGCAGCCCCCGGGACTCCTACGAGCAGTACTTC.